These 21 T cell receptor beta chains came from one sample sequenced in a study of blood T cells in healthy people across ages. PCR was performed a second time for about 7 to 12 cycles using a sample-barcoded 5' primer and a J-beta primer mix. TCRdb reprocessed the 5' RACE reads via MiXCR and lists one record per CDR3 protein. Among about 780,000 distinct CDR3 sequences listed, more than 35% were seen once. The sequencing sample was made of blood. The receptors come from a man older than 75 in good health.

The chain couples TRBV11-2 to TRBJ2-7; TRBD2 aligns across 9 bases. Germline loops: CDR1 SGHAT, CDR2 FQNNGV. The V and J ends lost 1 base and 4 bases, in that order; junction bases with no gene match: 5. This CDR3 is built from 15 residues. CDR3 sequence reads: CASSLVGTSYYEQYF. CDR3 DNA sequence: TGTGCCAGCAGCTTAGTTGGGACTAGCTATTACGAGCAGTACTTC.

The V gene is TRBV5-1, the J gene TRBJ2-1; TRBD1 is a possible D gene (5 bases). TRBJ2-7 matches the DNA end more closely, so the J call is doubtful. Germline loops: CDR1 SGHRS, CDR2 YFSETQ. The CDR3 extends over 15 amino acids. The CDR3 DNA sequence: TGCGCCAGCAGCCCCCCCCAGGGTTCCTACAATGAGCAGTACTTC. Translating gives CASSPPQGSYNEQYF.

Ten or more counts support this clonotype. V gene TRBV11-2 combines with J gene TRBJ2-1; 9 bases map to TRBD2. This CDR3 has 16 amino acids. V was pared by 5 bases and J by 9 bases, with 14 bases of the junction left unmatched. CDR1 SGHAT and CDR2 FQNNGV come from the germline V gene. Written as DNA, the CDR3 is TGTGCCAGCAGCATTCATAGCGGGAGTGGAATGGGTGAGCAGTTCTTC. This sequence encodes CASSIHSGSGMGEQFF.

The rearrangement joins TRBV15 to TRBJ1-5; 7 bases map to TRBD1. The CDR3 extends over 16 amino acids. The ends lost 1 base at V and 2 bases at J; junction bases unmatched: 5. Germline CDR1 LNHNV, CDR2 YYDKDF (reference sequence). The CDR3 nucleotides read TGTGCCACCAGCAGAGTCCGACAGGGTGGCAATCAGCCCCAGCATTTT. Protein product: CATSRVRQGGNQPQHF.

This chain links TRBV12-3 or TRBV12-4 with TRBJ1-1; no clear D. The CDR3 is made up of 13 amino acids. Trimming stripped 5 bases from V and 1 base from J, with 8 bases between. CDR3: CASSVEGNTEAFF. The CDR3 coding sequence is TGTGCCAGCAGTGTAGAAGGGAACACTGAAGCTTTCTTT.

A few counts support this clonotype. The CDR3 is CASSLGGTPETQYF. The CDR3 bases are TGTGCCAGCAGCTTAGGCGGGACCCCAGAGACCCAGTACTTC. J is TRBJ2-7 and V is TRBV11-2; TRBD2 is a possible D gene (6 bases). Matching the DNA end better, TRBJ2-5 makes the J call doubtful. CDR1 is SGHAT, CDR2 FQNNGV, per germline. CDR3 length: 14 amino acids.

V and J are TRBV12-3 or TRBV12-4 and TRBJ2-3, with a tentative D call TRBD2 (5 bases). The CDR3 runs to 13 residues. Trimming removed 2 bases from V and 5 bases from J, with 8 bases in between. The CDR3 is CASSLRTVDTQYF. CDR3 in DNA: TGTGCCAGCAGTTTAAGGACTGTAGATACGCAGTATTTT.

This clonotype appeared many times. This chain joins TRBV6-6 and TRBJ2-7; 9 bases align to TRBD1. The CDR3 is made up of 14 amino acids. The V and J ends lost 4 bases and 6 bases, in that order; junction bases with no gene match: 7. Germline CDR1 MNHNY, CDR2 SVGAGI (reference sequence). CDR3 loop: CASSSTGGWGEQYF. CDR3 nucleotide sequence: TGTGCCAGCAGTTCCACAGGGGGCTGGGGCGAGCAGTACTTC.

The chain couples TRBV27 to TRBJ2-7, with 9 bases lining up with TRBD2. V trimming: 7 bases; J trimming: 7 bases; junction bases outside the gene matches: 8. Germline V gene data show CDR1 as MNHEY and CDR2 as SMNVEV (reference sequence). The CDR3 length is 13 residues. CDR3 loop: CASTPGTSNEQYF. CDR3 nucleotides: TGTGCCAGCACGCCCGGGACTAGCAATGAGCAGTACTTC.

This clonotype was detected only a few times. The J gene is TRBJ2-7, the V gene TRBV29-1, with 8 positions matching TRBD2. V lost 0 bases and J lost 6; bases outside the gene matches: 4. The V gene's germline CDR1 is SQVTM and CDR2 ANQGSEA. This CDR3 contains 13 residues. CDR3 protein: CSVEEVTSGEQYF. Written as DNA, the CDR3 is TGCAGCGTTGAAGAGGTAACTAGCGGCGAGCAGTACTTC.

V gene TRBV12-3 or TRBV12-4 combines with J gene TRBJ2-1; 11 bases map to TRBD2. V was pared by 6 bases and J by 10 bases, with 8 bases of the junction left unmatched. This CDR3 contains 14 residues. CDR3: CASRLAGGRGEQFF. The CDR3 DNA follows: TGTGCCAGCAGGCTAGCGGGGGGTCGGGGGGAGCAGTTCTTC.

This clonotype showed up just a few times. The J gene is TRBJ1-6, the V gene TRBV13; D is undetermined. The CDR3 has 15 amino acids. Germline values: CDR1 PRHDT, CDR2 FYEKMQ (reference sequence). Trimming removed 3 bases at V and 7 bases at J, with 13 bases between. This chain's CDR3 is CASSFNSERNSPLHF. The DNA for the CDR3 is TGTGCCAGCAGCTTCAACTCGGAAAGGAATTCACCCCTCCACTTT.

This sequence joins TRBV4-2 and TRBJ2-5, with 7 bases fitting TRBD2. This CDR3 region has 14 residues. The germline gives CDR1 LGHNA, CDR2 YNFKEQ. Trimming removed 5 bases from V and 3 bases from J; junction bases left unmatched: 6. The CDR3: CASSFQAGKETQYF. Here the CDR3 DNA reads TGTGCCAGCAGCTTCCAAGCGGGGAAAGAGACCCAGTACTTC.

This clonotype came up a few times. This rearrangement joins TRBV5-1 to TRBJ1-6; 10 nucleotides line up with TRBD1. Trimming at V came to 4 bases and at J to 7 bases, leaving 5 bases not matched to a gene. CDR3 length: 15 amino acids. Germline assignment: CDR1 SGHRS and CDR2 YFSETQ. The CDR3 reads CASSARDRGNSPLHF. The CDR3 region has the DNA TGCGCCAGCAGCGCACGGGACAGGGGAAATTCACCCCTCCACTTT.

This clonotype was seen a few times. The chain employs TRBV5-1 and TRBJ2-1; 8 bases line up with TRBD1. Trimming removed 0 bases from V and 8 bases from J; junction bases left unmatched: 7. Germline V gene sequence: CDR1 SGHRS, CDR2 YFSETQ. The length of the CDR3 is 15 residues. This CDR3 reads CASSLAQGANHEQFF. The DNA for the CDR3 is TGCGCCAGCAGCTTGGCGCAGGGGGCGAACCATGAGCAGTTCTTC.

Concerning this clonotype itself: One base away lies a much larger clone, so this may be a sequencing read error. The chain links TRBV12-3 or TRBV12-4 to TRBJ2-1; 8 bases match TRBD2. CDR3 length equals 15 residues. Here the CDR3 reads CTSRPQGLAYNEQFF. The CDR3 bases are TGTACCAGCAGACCTCAGGGACTAGCCTACAATGAGCAGTTCTTC.

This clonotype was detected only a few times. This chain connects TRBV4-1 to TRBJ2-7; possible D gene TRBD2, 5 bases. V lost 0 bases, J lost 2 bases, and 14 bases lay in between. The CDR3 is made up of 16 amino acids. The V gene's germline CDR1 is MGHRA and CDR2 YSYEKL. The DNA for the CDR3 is TGCGCCAGCAGCCAAGATGATAGGAGGTTGCCCTACGAGCAGTACTTC. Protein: CASSQDDRRLPYEQYF.

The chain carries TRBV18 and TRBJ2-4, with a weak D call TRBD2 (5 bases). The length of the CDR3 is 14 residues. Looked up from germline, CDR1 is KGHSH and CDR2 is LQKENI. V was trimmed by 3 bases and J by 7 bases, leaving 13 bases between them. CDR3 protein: CASSPIEGSNIQYF. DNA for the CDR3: TGTGCCAGCTCACCTATTGAGGGAAGCAACATTCAGTACTTC.

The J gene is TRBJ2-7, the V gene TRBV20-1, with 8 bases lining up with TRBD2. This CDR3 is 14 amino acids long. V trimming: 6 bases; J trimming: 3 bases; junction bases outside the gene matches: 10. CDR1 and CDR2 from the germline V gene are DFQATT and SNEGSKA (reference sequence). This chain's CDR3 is CSARGAGGIYEQYF. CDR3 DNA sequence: TGCAGTGCCCGAGGGGCGGGAGGCATCTACGAGCAGTACTTC.

The CDR3 loop reads CSVERASGADTQYF. The DNA for the CDR3 is TGCAGCGTTGAAAGGGCTAGTGGTGCAGATACGCAGTATTTT. V gene TRBV29-1 combines with J gene TRBJ2-3; the D is unclear. Deletions cut 2 bases from V and 4 bases from J, with 13 bases between. There are 14 residues in the CDR3. Germline V gives CDR1 SQVTM, CDR2 ANQGSEA.

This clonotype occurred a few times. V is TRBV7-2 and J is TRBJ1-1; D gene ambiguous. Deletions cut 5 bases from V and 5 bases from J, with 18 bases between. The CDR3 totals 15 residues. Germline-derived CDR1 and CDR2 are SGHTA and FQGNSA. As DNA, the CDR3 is TGTGCCAGCAGCGTAGGTCCCTCCGGGAAAACTGAAGCTTTCTTT. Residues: CASSVGPSGKTEAFF.